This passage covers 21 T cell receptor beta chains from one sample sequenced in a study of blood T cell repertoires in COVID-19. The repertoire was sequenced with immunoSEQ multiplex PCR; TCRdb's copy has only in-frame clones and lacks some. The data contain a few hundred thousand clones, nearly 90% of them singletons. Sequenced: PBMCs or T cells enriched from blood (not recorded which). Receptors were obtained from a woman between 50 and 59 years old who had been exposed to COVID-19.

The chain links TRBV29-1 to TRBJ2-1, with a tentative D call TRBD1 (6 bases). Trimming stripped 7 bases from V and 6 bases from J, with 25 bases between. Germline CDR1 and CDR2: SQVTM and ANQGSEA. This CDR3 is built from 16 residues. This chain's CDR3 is CSARRQGTLPGNEQFF. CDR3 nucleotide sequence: TGCAGCGCCCGACGGCAGGGGACCCTACCGGGCAATGAGCAGTTCTTC.

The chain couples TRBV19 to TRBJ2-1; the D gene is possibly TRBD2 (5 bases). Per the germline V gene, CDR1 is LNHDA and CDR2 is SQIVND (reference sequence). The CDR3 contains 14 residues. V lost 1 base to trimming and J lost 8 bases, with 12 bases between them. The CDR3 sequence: CASSIVPSRDEQFF. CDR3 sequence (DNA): TGTGCCAGTAGTATAGTCCCTAGCCGCGATGAGCAGTTCTTC.

Here the CDR3 DNA reads TGTGCCAGCAGTTATAGGGACAGGGCTGGCTACACCTTC. It encodes CASSYRDRAGYTF. The V call is TRBV6-5, the J call TRBJ1-2; 9 bases map to TRBD1. The V segment lost 3 bases and the J segment 7 bases; nucleotides outside the gene matches: 3. This CDR3 spans 13 amino acids. CDR1 and CDR2 (germline): MNHEY, SVGAGI.

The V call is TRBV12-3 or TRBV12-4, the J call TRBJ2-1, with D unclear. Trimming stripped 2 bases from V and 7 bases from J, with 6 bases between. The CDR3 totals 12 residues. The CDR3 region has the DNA TGTGCCAGCAGTTTACTGGCTAATGAGCAGTTCTTC. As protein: CASSLLANEQFF.

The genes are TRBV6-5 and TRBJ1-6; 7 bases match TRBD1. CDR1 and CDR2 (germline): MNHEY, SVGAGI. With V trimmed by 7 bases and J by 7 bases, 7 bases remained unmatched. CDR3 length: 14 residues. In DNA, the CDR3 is TGTGCCAGCACCCCGACAGGGCGGAATTCACCCCTCCACTTT. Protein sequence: CASTPTGRNSPLHF.

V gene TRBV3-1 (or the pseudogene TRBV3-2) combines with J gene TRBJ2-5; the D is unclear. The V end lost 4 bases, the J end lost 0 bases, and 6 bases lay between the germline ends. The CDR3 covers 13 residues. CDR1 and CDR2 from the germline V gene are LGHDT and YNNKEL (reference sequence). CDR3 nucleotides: TGTGCCAGCAGCCCCCGGTACCAAGAGACCCAGTACTTC. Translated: CASSPRYQETQYF.

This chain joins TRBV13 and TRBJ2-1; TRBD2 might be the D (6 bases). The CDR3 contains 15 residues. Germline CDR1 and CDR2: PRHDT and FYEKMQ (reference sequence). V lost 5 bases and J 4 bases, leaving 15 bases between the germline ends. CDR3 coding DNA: TGTGCCAGCAGCCCTATATATCGGGGGTACAATGAGCAGTTCTTC. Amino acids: CASSPIYRGYNEQFF. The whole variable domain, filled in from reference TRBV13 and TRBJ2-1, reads AAGVIQSPRHLIKEKRETATLKCYPIPRHDTVYWYQQGPGQDPQFLISFYEKMQSDKGSIPDRFSAQQFSDYHSELNMSSLELGDSALYFCASSPIYRGYNEQFFGPGTRLTVL.

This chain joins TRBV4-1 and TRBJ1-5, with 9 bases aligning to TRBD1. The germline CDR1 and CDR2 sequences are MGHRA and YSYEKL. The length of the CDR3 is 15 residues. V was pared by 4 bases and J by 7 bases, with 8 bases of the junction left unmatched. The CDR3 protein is CASSRAPGQGQPQHF. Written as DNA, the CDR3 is TGCGCCAGCAGCCGCGCCCCTGGACAGGGGCAGCCCCAGCATTTT.

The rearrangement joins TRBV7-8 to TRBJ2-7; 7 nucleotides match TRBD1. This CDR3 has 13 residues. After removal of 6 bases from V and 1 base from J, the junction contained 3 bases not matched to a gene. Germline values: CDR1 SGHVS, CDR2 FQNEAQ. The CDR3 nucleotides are TGTGCCAGCAGTACGGGACAGTCCTACGAGCAGTACTTC. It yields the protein CASSTGQSYEQYF.

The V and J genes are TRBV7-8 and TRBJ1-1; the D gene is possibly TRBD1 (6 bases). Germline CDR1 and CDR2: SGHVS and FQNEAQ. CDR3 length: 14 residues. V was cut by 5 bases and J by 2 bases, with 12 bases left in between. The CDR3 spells CASSPDRTNTEAFF. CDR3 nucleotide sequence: TGTGCCAGCAGCCCCGACAGGACCAACACTGAAGCTTTCTTT.

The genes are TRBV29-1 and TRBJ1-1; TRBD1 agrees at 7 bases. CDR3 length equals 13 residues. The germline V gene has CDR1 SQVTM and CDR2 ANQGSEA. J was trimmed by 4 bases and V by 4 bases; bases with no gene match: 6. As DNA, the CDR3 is TGCAGCGTTGGGGACAGCCAAGTCACTGAAGCTTTCTTT. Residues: CSVGDSQVTEAFF.

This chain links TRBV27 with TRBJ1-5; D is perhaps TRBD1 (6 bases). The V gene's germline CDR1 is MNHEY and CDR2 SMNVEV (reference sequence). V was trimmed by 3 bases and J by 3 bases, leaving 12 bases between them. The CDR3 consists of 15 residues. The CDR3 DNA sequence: TGTGCCAGCAGTTTTGTTGGGGGCCCCAATCAGCCCCAGCATTTT. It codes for CASSFVGGPNQPQHF.

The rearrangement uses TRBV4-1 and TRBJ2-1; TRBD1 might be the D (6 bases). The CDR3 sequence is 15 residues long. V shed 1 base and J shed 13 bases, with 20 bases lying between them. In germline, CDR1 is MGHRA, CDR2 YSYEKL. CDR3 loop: CASSQVPRTVFYQFF. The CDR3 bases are TGCGCCAGCAGCCAAGTGCCTAGGACAGTTTTCTATCAGTTCTTC.

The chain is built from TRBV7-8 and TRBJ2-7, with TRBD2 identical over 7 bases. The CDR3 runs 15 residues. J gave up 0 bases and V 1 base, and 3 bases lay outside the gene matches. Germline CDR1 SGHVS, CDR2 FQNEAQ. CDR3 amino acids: CASSLGLADSYEQYF. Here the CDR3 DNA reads TGTGCCAGCAGCTTAGGGCTAGCGGACTCCTACGAGCAGTACTTC.

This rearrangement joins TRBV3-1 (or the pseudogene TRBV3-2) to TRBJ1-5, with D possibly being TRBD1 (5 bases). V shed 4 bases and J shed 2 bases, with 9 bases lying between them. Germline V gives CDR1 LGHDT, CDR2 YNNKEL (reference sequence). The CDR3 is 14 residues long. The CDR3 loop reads CASSPGIGNQPQHF. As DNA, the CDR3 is TGTGCCAGCAGCCCAGGGATCGGCAATCAGCCCCAGCATTTT.

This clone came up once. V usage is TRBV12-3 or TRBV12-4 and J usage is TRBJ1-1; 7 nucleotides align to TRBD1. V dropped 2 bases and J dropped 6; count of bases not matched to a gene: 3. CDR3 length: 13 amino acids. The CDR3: CASSLRQGAEAFF. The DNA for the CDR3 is TGTGCCAGCAGTTTACGGCAGGGGGCTGAAGCTTTCTTT.

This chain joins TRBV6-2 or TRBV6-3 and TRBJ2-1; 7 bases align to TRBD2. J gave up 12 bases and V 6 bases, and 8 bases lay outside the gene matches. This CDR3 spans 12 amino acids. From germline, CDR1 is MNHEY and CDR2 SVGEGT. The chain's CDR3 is CASSRIGTMQFF. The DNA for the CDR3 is TGTGCCAGCAGCCGAATCGGGACTATGCAGTTCTTC.

The CDR3 is CASTSRNSYGYTF. The CDR3 region has the DNA TGTGCCAGTACCTCTCGGAACAGTTATGGCTACACCTTC. The chain uses TRBV19 and TRBJ1-2; D is uncertain. The length of the CDR3 is 13 residues. Trimming removed 7 bases at V and 5 bases at J, with 14 bases between. Germline CDR1 is LNHDA and CDR2 is SQIVND (reference sequence).

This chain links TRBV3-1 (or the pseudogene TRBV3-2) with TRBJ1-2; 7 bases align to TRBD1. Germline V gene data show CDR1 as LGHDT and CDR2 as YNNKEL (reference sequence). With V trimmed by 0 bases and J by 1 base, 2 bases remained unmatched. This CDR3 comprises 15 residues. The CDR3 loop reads CASSQDAGGNYGYTF. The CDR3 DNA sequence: TGTGCCAGCAGCCAAGATGCAGGGGGTAACTATGGCTACACCTTC.

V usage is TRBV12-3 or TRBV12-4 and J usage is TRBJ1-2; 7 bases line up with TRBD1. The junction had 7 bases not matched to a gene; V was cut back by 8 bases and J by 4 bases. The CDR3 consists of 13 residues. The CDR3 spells CASSPGGFYGYTF. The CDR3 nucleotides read TGTGCCAGCTCCCCAGGGGGATTCTATGGCTACACCTTC.

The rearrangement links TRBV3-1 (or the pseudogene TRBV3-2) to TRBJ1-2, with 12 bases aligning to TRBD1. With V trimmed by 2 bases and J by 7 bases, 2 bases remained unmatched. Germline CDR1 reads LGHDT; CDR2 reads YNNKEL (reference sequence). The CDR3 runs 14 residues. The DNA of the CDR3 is TGTGCCAGCAGCCAAAGGGACAGGGGGCTTGGCTACACCTTC. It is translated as CASSQRDRGLGYTF.